This T cell receptor (beta chain) was sequenced during a study of blood T cells in healthy people across ages. Overall study results and limits: Leaving the PBMCs unsorted stopped any conclusive comparison of naive versus antigen-experienced cells.

In germline, CDR1 is MNHEY, CDR2 SVGAGI. This CDR3 has 12 amino acids. Regarding this clonotype: Its specificity is not known.

Per sample, no less than 6 micrograms of total RNA were extracted. Together with a sample-barcoded 5' primer, a J-beta primer mix was included in a second PCR lasting about 7 to 11 cycles. Template switching added a 12-random-nucleotide identifier to every cDNA molecule. Sequencing recovered at least 2.5 million CDR3-containing paired-end reads from each sample. Via MiXCR, TCRdb re-called the 5' RACE reads, giving one row per CDR3 protein. The sample holds about 1.8 million distinct CDR3 sequences, roughly 52% seen once. The sequenced sample consisted of blood. The receptor's source is a woman in her thirties or forties in good health. The chain is built from TRBV6-5 and TRBJ2-4; D remains ambiguous. The end of the DNA is better explained by TRBJ2-7, so the J call may be wrong. This CDR3 reads CASDPRTYEQYF. For the CDR3, the DNA is TGTGCTTCGGATCCGAGAACCTACGAGCAGTACTTC.